A single sample gave rise to the 19 T cell receptor beta chains below, sequenced in a study of blood T cell repertoires in COVID-19. Measured with immunoSEQ multiplex PCR; TCRdb has only the in-frame clones, and not every one. The repertoire holds about 200,000 clones, around nine tenths seen once, with around 1.6% in the top ten. Sequences were obtained from peripheral blood. Receptors originate from a man aged 18 to 30 with active or convalescent COVID-19.

This rearrangement joins TRBV4-1 to TRBJ2-1; 10 bases are a match to TRBD2. J lost 5 bases, V lost 1 base, and 5 bases had no gene match. In germline, CDR1 is MGHRA, CDR2 YSYEKL. The CDR3 runs 16 residues. The CDR3 DNA follows: TGCGCCAGCAGCCAAGTTGGGCTAGCGGGAGACAATGAGCAGTTCTTC. Its translation: CASSQVGLAGDNEQFF.

J is TRBJ1-4 and V is TRBV5-6; 7 nucleotides align to TRBD1. This CDR3 contains 15 residues. The J segment lost 6 bases and the V segment lost 4 bases, leaving 9 bases of the junction unmatched. Germline values: CDR1 SGHDT, CDR2 YYEEEE. CDR3 coding DNA: TGTGCCAGCAGCCTGTTCAGGGGGGCGGATGAAAAACTGTTTTTT. It specifies CASSLFRGADEKLFF.

The V gene is TRBV3-1 (or the pseudogene TRBV3-2), the J gene TRBJ2-3; 7 bases fit TRBD1. V was pared by 3 bases and J by 5 bases, with 5 bases of the junction left unmatched. The CDR3 is made up of 14 amino acids. Germline lookup yields CDR1 LGHDT and CDR2 YNNKEL (reference sequence). The CDR3 region is CASSHRQGVDTQYF. CDR3 coding DNA: TGTGCCAGCAGCCACCGACAGGGTGTAGATACGCAGTATTTT.

This clone has just a few counts. The chain couples TRBV10-3 to TRBJ1-1; 10 bases match TRBD1. The germline V gene encodes CDR1 ENHRY and CDR2 SYGVKD. J lost 7 bases, V lost 6 bases, and 2 bases had no gene match. The CDR3 is 12 amino acids. CDR3 sequence: CAISGQGVEAFF. CDR3 DNA sequence: TGTGCCATCAGCGGACAGGGGGTTGAAGCTTTCTTT.

The V call is TRBV15, the J call TRBJ2-5, with D tentatively TRBD2 (5 bases). V gave up 0 bases and J gave up 5 bases, with 16 bases separating them. The CDR3 is 16 residues long. Germline V gene sequence: CDR1 LNHNV, CDR2 YYDKDF (reference sequence). Written as DNA, the CDR3 is TGTGCCACCAGCAGAGATGGTCGAGGGAACACGGAGACCCAGTACTTC. It specifies CATSRDGRGNTETQYF.

Only one count was recorded for this clone. This chain's CDR3 is CASSPQGADTEAFF. The CDR3 nucleotides read TGTGCCAGCAGTCCACAGGGGGCAGACACTGAAGCTTTCTTT. The V gene is TRBV6-5, the J gene TRBJ1-1; 9 bases fit TRBD1. This CDR3 is 14 amino acids long. Germline values: CDR1 MNHEY, CDR2 SVGAGI. Trimming cost V 5 bases and J 3 bases; bases outside gene matches: 4.

V and J are TRBV11-2 and TRBJ1-5; 8 bases are a match to TRBD1. V gave up 5 bases and J gave up 0 bases; unmatched junction bases: 6. This CDR3 region has 16 residues. Germline values: CDR1 SGHAT, CDR2 FQNNGV. The CDR3 coding sequence is TGTGCCAGCAGCCACGGACAGGGCAATAGCAATCAGCCCCAGCATTTT. It is translated as CASSHGQGNSNQPQHF.

This chain links TRBV7-8 with TRBJ1-1; weak D call: TRBD1 (5 bases). This CDR3 contains 14 residues. Deletions cut 5 bases from V and 2 bases from J, with 12 bases between. Germline lookup yields CDR1 SGHVS and CDR2 FQNEAQ. CDR3 in amino acids: CASSREGTNTEAFF. Written as DNA, the CDR3 is TGTGCCAGCAGCCGAGAGGGGACTAACACTGAAGCTTTCTTT.

The V gene is TRBV7-9, the J gene TRBJ1-1, with D possibly being TRBD1 (5 bases). The CDR3 length is 15 residues. Germline-derived CDR1 and CDR2 are SEHNR and FQNEAQ (reference sequence). The germline V and J ends were trimmed by 4 bases and 0 bases, with 12 bases remaining between them. This chain's CDR3 is CASSSLTDLNTEAFF. The CDR3 bases are TGTGCCAGCAGCTCATTGACAGACTTGAACACTGAAGCTTTCTTT.

This clone appeared once. The gene calls are TRBV5-1 and TRBJ2-5, with a tentative D call TRBD2 (6 bases). The germline V gene encodes CDR1 SGHRS and CDR2 YFSETQ. V lost 4 bases and J 5 bases, leaving 12 bases between the germline ends. The CDR3 is 13 residues long. The CDR3 reads CASSPYGGETQYF. The CDR3 nucleotides are TGCGCCAGCAGCCCCTATGGAGGGGAGACCCAGTACTTC.

This clone is a singleton in its sample. V gene TRBV5-1 combines with J gene TRBJ2-5; TRBD2 matches 7 bases. V trimming: 0 bases; J trimming: 2 bases; junction bases outside the gene matches: 4. The CDR3 length is 15 residues. CDR1 and CDR2 (germline): SGHRS, YFSETQ. The CDR3 DNA reads TGCGCCAGCAGCTTGGGGGCTAGCGGACAAGAGACCCAGTACTTC. This translates into CASSLGASGQETQYF.

This clone appeared once. The J gene is TRBJ2-3, the V gene TRBV5-6; TRBD1 matches 7 bases. CDR3 size: 14 residues. CDR1 SGHDT and CDR2 YYEEEE come from the germline V gene. V shed 5 bases and J 4 bases; nucleotides not matched to a gene: 7. The CDR3 nucleotides read TGTGCCAGCAGACAAACAGGGGTCCCAGATACGCAGTATTTT. It is translated as CASRQTGVPDTQYF.

By proportion, this clone is medium-sized. The chain couples TRBV11-2 to TRBJ1-1; the match to TRBD1 covers 7 bases. Trimming cost V 0 bases and J 6 bases; bases outside gene matches: 7. This CDR3 spans 15 amino acids. The germline gives CDR1 SGHAT, CDR2 FQNNGV. The CDR3 here is CASSLDSGQASEAFF. CDR3 coding DNA: TGTGCCAGCAGCTTAGATTCCGGACAGGCCTCTGAAGCTTTCTTT.

This clone came up once. The J gene is TRBJ2-5, the V gene TRBV6-5, with D perhaps matching TRBD2 (5 bases). CDR1 and CDR2 from the germline V gene are MNHEY and SVGAGI. Trimming pared 8 bases from V and 4 bases from J, leaving 17 bases between. CDR3 length equals 14 residues. CDR3: CASYSPGESETQYF. CDR3 nucleotides: TGTGCCAGCTACTCCCCCGGGGAATCAGAGACCCAGTACTTC.

The CDR3 spells CASSLGTSGSAEQYF. The CDR3 region has the DNA TGTGCCAGCAGTTTAGGTACTAGCGGAAGTGCCGAGCAGTACTTC. This chain joins TRBV27 and TRBJ2-7; 8 nucleotides align to TRBD2. Unmatched junction bases numbered 9, after V lost 2 bases and J lost 6 bases. The CDR3 consists of 15 residues. CDR1 and CDR2 from the germline V gene are MNHEY and SMNVEV (reference sequence).

The chain uses TRBV14 and TRBJ1-6; D might be TRBD1 (5 bases). Trimming stripped 4 bases from V and 7 bases from J, with 14 bases between. CDR3 length equals 15 residues. Germline values: CDR1 SGHDN, CDR2 FVKESK. Here the CDR3 reads CASSLYGGTNSPLHF. CDR3 DNA: TGTGCCAGCAGCCTTTACGGGGGAACGAATTCACCCCTCCACTTT.

The rearrangement links TRBV5-1 to TRBJ1-4, with D possibly matching TRBD1 (6 bases). The CDR3 has 15 amino acids. The V end was cut by 1 base, the J end by 7 bases, with 14 bases between. Germline CDR1 and CDR2: SGHRS and YFSETQ. The DNA for the CDR3 is TGCGCCAGCAGCTTGTGGGGGCAAACGGGTGAAAAACTGTTTTTT. Protein: CASSLWGQTGEKLFF.

This clone was picked up many times. V is TRBV23-1 and J is TRBJ2-5, with D hard to call. TRBV23-1 is an ORF, and what it does is uncertain. The ends were cut back, 5 bases at V and 5 bases at J, with 6 bases in the middle. The CDR3 consists of 11 residues. The CDR3 here is CASSTRETQYF. DNA of the CDR3: TGCGCCAGCAGTACCAGGGAGACCCAGTACTTC.

The chain combines TRBV29-1 with TRBJ2-7; a weak D match, TRBD1 (6 bases). This CDR3 contains 14 residues. Trimming stripped 6 bases from V and 6 bases from J, with 21 bases between. Germline CDR1 reads SQVTM; CDR2 reads ANQGSEA. The CDR3 loop is CSVPQGSEPGEQYF. DNA of the CDR3: TGCAGCGTCCCACAGGGATCGGAGCCCGGCGAGCAGTACTTC.